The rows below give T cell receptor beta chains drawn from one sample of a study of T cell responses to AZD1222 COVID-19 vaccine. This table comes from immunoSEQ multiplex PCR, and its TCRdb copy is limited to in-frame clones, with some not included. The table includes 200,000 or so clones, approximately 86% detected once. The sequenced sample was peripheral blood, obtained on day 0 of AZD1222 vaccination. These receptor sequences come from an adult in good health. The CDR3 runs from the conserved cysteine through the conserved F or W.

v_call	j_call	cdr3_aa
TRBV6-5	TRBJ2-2	CASTPVAGGSGELFF
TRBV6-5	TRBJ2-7	CASSYEGAFYEQYF
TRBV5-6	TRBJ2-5	CASSLGGNPQETQYF
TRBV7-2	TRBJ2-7	CASSLVSSGILSYEQYF
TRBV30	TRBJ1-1	CAWRRYLNTEAFF
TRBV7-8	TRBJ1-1	CASSQGRTGGGGTEAFF
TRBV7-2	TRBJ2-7	CASSLSGFSTYEQYF
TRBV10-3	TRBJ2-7	CAISGGAYEQYF
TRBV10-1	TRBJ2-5	CASSEFGQETQYF
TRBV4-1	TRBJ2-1	CASSQDGQGVYNEQFF
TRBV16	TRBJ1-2	CASTLRARAGYGYTF
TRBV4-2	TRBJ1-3	CASSQEGAHSGNTIYF
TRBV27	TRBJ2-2	CASRRFLNTGELFF
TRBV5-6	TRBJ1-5	CASSSRNQPQHF
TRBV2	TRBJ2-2	CASGNRHSGELFF
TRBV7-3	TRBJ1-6	CASSYLGTGQSPLHF
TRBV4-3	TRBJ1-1	CASSQDPGDPAFF
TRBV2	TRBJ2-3	CASSEGAAVFTDTQYF
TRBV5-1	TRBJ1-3	CASSLVGTGSGNTIYF
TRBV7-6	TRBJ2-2	CASSLGRTGELFF
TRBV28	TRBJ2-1	CASSLTEWGTYNEQFF
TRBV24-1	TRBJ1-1	CATSDRDRKAFF
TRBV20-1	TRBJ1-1	CSARAGREAFF
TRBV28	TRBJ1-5	CASSPDSNQPQHF